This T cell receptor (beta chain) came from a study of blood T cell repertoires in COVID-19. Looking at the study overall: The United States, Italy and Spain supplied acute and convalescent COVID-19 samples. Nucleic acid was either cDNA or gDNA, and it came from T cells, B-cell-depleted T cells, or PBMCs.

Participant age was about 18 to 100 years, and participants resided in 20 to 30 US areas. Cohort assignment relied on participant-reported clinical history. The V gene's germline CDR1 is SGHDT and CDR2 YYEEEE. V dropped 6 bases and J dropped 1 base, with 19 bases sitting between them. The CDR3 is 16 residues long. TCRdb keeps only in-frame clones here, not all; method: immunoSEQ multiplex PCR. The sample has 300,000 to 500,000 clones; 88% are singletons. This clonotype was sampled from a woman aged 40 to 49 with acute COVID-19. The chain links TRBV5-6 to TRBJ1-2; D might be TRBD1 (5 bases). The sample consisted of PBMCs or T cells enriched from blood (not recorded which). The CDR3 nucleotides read TGTGCCAGCACCCCCGGGGGGGTCTTAAGTAACTATGGCTACACCTTC. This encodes CASTPGGVLSNYGYTF.